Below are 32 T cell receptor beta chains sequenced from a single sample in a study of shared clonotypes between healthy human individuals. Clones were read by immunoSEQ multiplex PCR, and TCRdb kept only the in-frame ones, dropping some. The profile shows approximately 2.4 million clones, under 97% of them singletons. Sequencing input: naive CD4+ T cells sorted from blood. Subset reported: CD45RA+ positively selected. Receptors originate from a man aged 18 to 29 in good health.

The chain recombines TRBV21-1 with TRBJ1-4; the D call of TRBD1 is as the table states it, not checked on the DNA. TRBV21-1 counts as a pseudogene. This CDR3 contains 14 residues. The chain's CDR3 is CASSDREWSEKLFF. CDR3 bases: TGTGCCAGCAGCGACAGGGAATGGAGTGAAAAACTGTTTTTT.

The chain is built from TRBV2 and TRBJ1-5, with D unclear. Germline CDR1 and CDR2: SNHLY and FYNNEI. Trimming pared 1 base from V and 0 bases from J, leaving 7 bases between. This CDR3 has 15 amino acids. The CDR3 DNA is TGTGCCAGCAGTGAAGAGGAGGGTAGCAATCAGCCCCAGCATTTT. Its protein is CASSEEEGSNQPQHF.

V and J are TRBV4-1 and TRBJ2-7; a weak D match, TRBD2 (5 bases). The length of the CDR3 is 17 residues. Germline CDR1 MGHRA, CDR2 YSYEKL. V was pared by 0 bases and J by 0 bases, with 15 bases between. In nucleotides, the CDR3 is TGCGCCAGCAGCCAAGATGGTATGGGCGGGCCCTCCTACGAGCAGTACTTC. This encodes CASSQDGMGGPSYEQYF.

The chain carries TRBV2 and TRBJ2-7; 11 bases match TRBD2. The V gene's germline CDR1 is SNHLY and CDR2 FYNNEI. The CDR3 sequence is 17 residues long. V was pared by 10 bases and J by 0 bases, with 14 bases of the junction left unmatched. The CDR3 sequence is CATMTGKTSGISYEQYF. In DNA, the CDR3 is TGTGCCACTATGACAGGGAAGACTAGCGGGATCTCCTACGAGCAGTACTTC.

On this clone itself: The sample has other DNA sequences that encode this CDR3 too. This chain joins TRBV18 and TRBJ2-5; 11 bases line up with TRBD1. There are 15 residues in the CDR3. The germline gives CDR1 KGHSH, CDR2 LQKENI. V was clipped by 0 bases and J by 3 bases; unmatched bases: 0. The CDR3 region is CASSPPGQGEETQYF. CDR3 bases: TGTGCCAGCTCACCACCGGGACAGGGGGAAGAGACCCAGTACTTC.

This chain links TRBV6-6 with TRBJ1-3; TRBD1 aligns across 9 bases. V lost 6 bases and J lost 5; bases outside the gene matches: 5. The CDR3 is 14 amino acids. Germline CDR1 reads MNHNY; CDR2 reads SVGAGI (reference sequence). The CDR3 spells CASRPQGARNTIYF. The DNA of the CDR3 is TGTGCCAGCAGGCCACAGGGGGCGCGAAACACCATATATTTT.

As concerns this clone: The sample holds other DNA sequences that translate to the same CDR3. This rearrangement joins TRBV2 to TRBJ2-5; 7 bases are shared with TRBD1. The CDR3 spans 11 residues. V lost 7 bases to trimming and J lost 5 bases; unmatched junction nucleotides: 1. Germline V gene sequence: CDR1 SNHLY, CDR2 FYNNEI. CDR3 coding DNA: TGTGCCAGCACGGGACAGGAGACCCAGTACTTC. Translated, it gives CASTGQETQYF.

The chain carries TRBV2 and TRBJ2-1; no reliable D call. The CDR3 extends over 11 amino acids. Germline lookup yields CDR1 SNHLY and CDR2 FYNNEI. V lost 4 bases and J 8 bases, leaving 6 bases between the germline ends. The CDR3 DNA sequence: TGTGCCAGCAGTGGTTGGGATGAGCAGTTCTTC. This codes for CASSGWDEQFF.

The CDR3 reads CSVEGGFWADEQYF. Here the CDR3 DNA reads TGCAGCGTTGAAGGGGGATTCTGGGCGGACGAGCAGTACTTC. This chain joins TRBV29-1 and TRBJ2-7; D unclear. Germline V gives CDR1 SQVTM, CDR2 ANQGSEA. V lost 1 base and J lost 5, with 15 bases in between. The CDR3 spans 14 residues.

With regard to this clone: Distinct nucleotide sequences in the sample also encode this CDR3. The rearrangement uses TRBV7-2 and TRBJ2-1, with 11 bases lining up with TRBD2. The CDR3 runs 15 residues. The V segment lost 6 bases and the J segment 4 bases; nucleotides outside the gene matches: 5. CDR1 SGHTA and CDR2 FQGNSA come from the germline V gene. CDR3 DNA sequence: TGTGCCAGCAGTTTAACTAGCGGGGGTTACAATGAGCAGTTCTTC. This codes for CASSLTSGGYNEQFF.

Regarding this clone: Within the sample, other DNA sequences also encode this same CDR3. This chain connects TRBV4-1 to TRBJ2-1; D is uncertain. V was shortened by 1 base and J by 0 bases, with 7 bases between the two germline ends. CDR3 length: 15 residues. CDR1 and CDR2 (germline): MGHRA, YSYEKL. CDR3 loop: CASSQVVSSYNEQFF. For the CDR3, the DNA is TGCGCCAGCAGCCAAGTGGTAAGCTCCTACAATGAGCAGTTCTTC.

The CDR3 coding sequence is TGTGCCAGCAATCGCGGGGGTGAGGCTTTCTTT. Encoded protein: CASNRGGEAFF. The J gene is TRBJ1-1, the V gene TRBV6-1, with D tentatively TRBD1 (5 bases). CDR1 is MNHNS, CDR2 SASEGT, per germline. The CDR3 loop spans 11 amino acids. V was pared by 7 bases and J by 11 bases, with 14 bases between.

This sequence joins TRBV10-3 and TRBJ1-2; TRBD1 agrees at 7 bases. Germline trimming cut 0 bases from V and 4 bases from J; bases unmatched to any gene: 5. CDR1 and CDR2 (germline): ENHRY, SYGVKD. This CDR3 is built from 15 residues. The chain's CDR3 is CAISESGQDIYGYTF. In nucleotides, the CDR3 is TGTGCCATCAGTGAGTCAGGACAGGATATCTATGGCTACACCTTC.

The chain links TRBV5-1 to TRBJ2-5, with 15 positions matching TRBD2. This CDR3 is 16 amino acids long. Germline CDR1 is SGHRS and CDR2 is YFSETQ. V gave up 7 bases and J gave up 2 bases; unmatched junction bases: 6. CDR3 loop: CASGTSGGPTQETQYF. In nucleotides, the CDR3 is TGCGCCAGCGGGACTAGCGGGGGGCCTACTCAAGAGACCCAGTACTTC.

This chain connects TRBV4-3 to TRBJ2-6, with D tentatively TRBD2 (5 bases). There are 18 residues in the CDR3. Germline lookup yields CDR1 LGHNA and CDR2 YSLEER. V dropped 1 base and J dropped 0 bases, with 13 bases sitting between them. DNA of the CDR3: TGCGCCAGCAGCCAAGGCGGACTGGCCGTCTCTGGGGCCAACGTCCTGACTTTC. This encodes CASSQGGLAVSGANVLTF.

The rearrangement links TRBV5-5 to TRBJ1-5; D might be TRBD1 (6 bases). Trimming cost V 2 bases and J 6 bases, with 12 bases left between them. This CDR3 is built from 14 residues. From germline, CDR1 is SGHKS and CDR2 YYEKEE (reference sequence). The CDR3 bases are TGTGCCAGCAGCTTCAGGGGTTTGGGTCAGCCCCAGCATTTT. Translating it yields CASSFRGLGQPQHF.

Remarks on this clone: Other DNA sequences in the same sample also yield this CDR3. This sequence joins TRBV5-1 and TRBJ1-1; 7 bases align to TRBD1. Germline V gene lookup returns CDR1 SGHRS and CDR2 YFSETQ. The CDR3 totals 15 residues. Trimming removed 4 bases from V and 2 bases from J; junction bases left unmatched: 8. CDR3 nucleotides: TGCGCCAGCAGCCTACCGACAGGGACTAACACTGAAGCTTTCTTT. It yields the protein CASSLPTGTNTEAFF.

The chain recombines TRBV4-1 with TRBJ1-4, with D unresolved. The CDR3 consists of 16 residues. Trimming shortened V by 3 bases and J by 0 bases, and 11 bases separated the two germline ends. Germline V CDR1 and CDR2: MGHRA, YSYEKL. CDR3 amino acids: CASSQFRLATNEKLFF. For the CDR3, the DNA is TGCGCCAGCAGCCAGTTTCGACTCGCAACTAATGAAAAACTGTTTTTT.

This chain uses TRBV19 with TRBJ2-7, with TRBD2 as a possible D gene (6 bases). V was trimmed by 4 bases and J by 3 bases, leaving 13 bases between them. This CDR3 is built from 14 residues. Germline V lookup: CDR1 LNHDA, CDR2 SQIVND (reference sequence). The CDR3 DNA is TGTGCCAGTAGTAAGCGGGTGGGAAGCTACGAGCAGTACTTC. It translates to CASSKRVGSYEQYF.

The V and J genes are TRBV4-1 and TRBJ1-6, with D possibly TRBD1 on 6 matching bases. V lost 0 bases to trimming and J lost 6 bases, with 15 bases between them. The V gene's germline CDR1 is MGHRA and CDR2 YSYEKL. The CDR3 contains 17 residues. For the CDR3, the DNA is TGCGCCAGCAGCCAAGATCCAACAGGGACTTCTAATTCACCCCTCCACTTT. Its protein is CASSQDPTGTSNSPLHF.

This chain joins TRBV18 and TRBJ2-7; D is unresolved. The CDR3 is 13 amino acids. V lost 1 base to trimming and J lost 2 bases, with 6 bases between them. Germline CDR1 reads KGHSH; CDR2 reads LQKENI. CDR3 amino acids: CASSPLATYEQYF. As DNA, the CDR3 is TGTGCCAGCTCACCACTAGCAACCTACGAGCAGTACTTC. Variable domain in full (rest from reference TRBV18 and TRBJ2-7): NAGVMQNPRHLVRRRGQEARLRCSPMKGHSHVYWYRQLPEEGLKFMVYLQKENIIDESGMPKERFSAEFPKEGPSILRIQQVVRGDSAAYFCASSPLATYEQYFGPGTRLTVT.

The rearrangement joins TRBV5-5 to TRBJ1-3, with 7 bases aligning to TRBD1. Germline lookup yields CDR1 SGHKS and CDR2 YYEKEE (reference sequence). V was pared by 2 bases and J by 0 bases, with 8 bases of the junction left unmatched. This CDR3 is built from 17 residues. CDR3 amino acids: CASSFRQGLISGNTIYF. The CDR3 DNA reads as TGTGCCAGCAGCTTCCGACAGGGCCTAATCTCTGGAAACACCATATATTTT.

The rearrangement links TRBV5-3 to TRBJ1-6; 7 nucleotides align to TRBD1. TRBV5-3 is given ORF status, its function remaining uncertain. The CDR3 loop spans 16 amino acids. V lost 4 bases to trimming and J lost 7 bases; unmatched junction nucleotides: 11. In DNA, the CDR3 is TGTGCCAGAAGCACCAGGACAGGCTGGGGGAATTCACCCCTCCACTTT. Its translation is CARSTRTGWGNSPLHF.

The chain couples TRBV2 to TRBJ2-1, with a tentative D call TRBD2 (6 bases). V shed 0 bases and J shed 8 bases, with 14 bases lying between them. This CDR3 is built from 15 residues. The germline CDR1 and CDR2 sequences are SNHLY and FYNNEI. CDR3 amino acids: CASSEAGTLGDEQFF. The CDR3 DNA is TGTGCCAGCAGTGAAGCGGGGACTCTGGGGGATGAGCAGTTCTTC.

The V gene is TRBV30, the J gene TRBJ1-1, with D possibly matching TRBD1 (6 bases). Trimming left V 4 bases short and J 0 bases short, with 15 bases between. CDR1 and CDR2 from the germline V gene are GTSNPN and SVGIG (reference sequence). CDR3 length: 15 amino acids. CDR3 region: CAWKILGGLNTEAFF. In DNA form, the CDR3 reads TGTGCCTGGAAAATCCTAGGGGGGCTGAACACTGAAGCTTTCTTT.

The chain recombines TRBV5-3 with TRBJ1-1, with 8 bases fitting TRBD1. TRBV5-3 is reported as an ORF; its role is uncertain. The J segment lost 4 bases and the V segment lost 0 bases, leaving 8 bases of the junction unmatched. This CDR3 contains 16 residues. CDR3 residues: CARSLDCRGPFTEAFF. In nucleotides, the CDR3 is TGTGCCAGAAGCTTGGATTGCAGGGGGCCGTTCACTGAAGCTTTCTTT.

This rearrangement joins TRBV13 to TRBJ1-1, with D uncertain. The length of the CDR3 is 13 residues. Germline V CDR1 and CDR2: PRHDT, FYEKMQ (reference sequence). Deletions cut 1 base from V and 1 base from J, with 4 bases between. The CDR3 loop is CASSLEQNTEAFF. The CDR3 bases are TGTGCCAGCAGCTTAGAACAGAACACTGAAGCTTTCTTT.

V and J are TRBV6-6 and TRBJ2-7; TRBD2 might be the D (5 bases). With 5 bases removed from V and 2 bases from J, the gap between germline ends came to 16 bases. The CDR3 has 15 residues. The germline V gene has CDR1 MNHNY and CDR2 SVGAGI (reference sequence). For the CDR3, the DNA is TGTGCCAGCAGTCCGCGGGCAGTTTCTACCTACGAGCAGTACTTC. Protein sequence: CASSPRAVSTYEQYF.

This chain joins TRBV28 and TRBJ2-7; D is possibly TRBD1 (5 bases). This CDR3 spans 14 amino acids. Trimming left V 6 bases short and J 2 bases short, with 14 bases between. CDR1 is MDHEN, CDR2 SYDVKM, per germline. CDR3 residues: CASRATTGPYEQYF. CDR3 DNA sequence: TGTGCCAGCAGAGCTACTACAGGACCCTACGAGCAGTACTTC.

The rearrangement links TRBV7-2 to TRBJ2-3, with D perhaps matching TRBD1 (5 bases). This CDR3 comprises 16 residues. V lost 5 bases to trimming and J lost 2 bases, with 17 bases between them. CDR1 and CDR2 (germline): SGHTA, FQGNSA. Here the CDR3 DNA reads TGTGCCAGCAGCCCGGTAACGGACAAGTACACAGATACGCAGTATTTT. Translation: CASSPVTDKYTDTQYF.

The DNA for the CDR3 is TGTGCCAGCAGTGAACGACAATGGAACACCGGGGAGCTGTTTTTT. Amino acid sequence: CASSERQWNTGELFF. This chain connects TRBV2 to TRBJ2-2; D is ambiguous. Trimming took off 2 bases at V and 1 base at J, with 8 bases between the two ends. Germline loops: CDR1 SNHLY, CDR2 FYNNEI. The CDR3 extends over 15 amino acids.

CDR3 sequence: CASSKREGLSYEQYF. CDR3 DNA: TGTGCCAGCAGCAAGCGAGAGGGTTTGAGCTACGAGCAGTACTTC. This chain links TRBV6-5 with TRBJ2-7; tentative D call: TRBD2 (5 bases). Germline CDR1 reads MNHEY; CDR2 reads SVGAGI. CDR3 length equals 15 residues. V lost 6 bases to trimming and J lost 3 bases, with 18 bases between them.